The 25 T cell receptor beta chains listed next were all sequenced from one sample in a study of blood T cell repertoires in COVID-19. TCRdb's table, derived via immunoSEQ multiplex PCR, lists solely in-frame clones and lacks some. Seen here are around 99,000 clones, 80% to 85% observed once, and the top ten hold roughly 4.3%. Sequencing used peripheral blood. These receptors were taken from a human donor in a cohort sampled during active COVID-19.

The chain combines TRBV7-6 with TRBJ2-5, with no clear D. Germline CDR1 and CDR2: SGHVS and FNYEAQ. V was shortened by 4 bases and J by 5 bases, with 14 bases between the two germline ends. CDR3 length: 14 residues. CDR3 nucleotides: TGTGCCAGCAGCTCGTTAGCTGGCCTGGAGACCCAGTACTTC. It codes for CASSSLAGLETQYF.

CDR3 loop: CAWKETGYGEKLFF. CDR3 coding DNA: TGTGCCTGGAAAGAAACAGGGTACGGTGAAAAACTGTTTTTT. V usage is TRBV30 and J usage is TRBJ1-4; D might be TRBD1 (6 bases). The germline CDR1 and CDR2 sequences are GTSNPN and SVGIG (reference sequence). The CDR3 is 14 amino acids. The V end was cut by 4 bases, the J end by 7 bases, with 16 bases between.

The chain recombines TRBV4-3 with TRBJ2-1; 10 bases align to TRBD2. This CDR3 contains 20 residues. V gave up 0 bases and J gave up 8 bases; unmatched junction bases: 19. Germline CDR1 is LGHNA and CDR2 is YSLEER. The CDR3 loop reads CASSQDPRSSGSIGLYEQFF. The CDR3 region has the DNA TGCGCCAGCAGCCAAGATCCTCGATCTAGCGGGAGTATAGGTTTGTATGAGCAGTTCTTC.

The chain joins TRBV30 to TRBJ1-2; a weak D match, TRBD1 (5 bases). Germline V gene data show CDR1 as GTSNPN and CDR2 as SVGIG (reference sequence). Trimming shortened V by 5 bases and J by 4 bases, and 14 bases separated the two germline ends. The CDR3 runs 13 residues. Here the CDR3 DNA reads TGTGCCTGGGCCGTGGGGCGCAGCTATGGCTACACCTTC. It is translated as CAWAVGRSYGYTF.

The rearrangement links TRBV19 to TRBJ2-2, with TRBD1 as a possible D gene (6 bases). The CDR3 contains 14 residues. V lost 6 bases, J lost 3 bases, and 11 bases lay in between. Germline loops: CDR1 LNHDA, CDR2 SQIVND (reference sequence). The CDR3 reads CASSNRADTGELFF. CDR3 nucleotides: TGTGCCAGTAGCAACAGGGCGGACACCGGGGAGCTGTTTTTT.

The chain combines TRBV24-1 with TRBJ2-5; 7 bases align to TRBD1. Trimming took 9 bases from V and 2 from J; bases not matched to a gene: 8. CDR3 length equals 14 residues. CDR1 KGHDR and CDR2 SFDVKD come from the germline V gene. The CDR3 spells CATGDSGIQETQYF. CDR3 DNA sequence: TGTGCCACCGGGGACAGCGGAATTCAAGAGACCCAGTACTTC.

The chain has TRBV19 and TRBJ1-1, with a weak D call TRBD1 (6 bases). Germline loops: CDR1 LNHDA, CDR2 SQIVND (reference sequence). Trimming pared 7 bases from V and 0 bases from J, leaving 15 bases between. CDR3 length: 15 amino acids. The CDR3 nucleotides are TGTGCCAGTACTCTGGGACATACAATGAACACTGAAGCTTTCTTT. Encoded protein: CASTLGHTMNTEAFF.

V is TRBV5-1 and J is TRBJ2-6; 8 bases are a match to TRBD1. CDR1 and CDR2 (germline): SGHRS, YFSETQ. V dropped 2 bases and J dropped 0; count of bases not matched to a gene: 7. The length of the CDR3 is 18 residues. The CDR3: CASSFKDRVNSGANVLTF. CDR3 nucleotide sequence: TGCGCCAGCAGCTTTAAGGACAGGGTGAACTCTGGGGCCAACGTCCTGACTTTC.

The J gene is TRBJ2-7, the V gene TRBV5-6, with 13 bases identical to TRBD2. The CDR3 extends over 16 amino acids. V shed 3 bases and J 6 bases; nucleotides not matched to a gene: 9. Germline V gene sequence: CDR1 SGHDT, CDR2 YYEEEE. The CDR3 here is CASSSQPGLAGTEQYF. The CDR3 DNA is TGTGCCAGCAGCTCGCAACCGGGACTAGCGGGAACCGAGCAGTACTTC.

The J gene is TRBJ2-3, the V gene TRBV5-1; the D gene is possibly TRBD2 (5 bases). Looked up from germline, CDR1 is SGHRS and CDR2 is YFSETQ. V lost 0 bases and J lost 2, with 10 bases in between. The CDR3 has 15 residues. CDR3 in amino acids: CASSLATGSTDTQYF. The CDR3 nucleotides read TGCGCCAGCAGCTTGGCTACGGGATCCACAGATACGCAGTATTTT. Full variable domain (outside the CDR3, taken from reference TRBV5-1 and TRBJ2-3): KAGVTQTPRYLIKTRGQQVTLSCSPISGHRSVSWYQQTPGQGLQFLFEYFSETQRNKGNFPGRFSGRQFSNSRSEMNVSTLELGDSALYLCASSLATGSTDTQYFGPGTRLTVL.

V gene TRBV9 combines with J gene TRBJ2-7; D gene unclear. The ends were cut back, 0 bases at V and 4 bases at J, with 17 bases in the middle. The CDR3 runs 16 residues. Germline-derived CDR1 and CDR2 are SGDLS and YYNGEE. The CDR3 sequence is CASSVGAEPRPYEQYF. The CDR3 DNA reads as TGTGCCAGCAGCGTAGGTGCGGAACCACGGCCTTACGAGCAGTACTTC. Together with reference TRBV9 and TRBJ2-7, the CDR3 gives the full variable domain: DSGVTQTPKHLITATGQRVTLRCSPRSGDLSVYWYQQSLDQGLQFLIQYYNGEERAKGNILERFSAQQFPDLHSELNLSSLELGDSALYFCASSVGAEPRPYEQYFGPGTRLTVT.

J is TRBJ2-2 and V is TRBV21-1; the table's D gene call, TRBD1, was not cross checked with the DNA. TRBV21-1 is a listed pseudogene. The CDR3 has 16 residues. CDR3 coding DNA: TGTGCCAGCAGCAAAGGGGGACAGGGCGGCACCGGGGAGCTGTTTTTT. It yields the protein CASSKGGQGGTGELFF.

This chain connects TRBV6-5 to TRBJ2-1, with TRBD1 as a possible D gene (6 bases). Trimming removed 7 bases from V and 8 bases from J, with 15 bases in between. Germline V lookup: CDR1 MNHEY, CDR2 SVGAGI. The CDR3 runs 13 residues. CDR3 coding DNA: TGTGCCAGCAAACAGGGTTTTCTCGATGAGCAGTTCTTC. This codes for CASKQGFLDEQFF.

This chain links TRBV6-5 with TRBJ2-3, with D perhaps TRBD2 (6 bases). Trimming removed 2 bases from V and 2 bases from J, with 14 bases in between. This CDR3 spans 16 amino acids. Germline CDR1 reads MNHEY; CDR2 reads SVGAGI. CDR3: CASSYRAGKNTDTQYF. In nucleotides, the CDR3 is TGTGCCAGCAGTTACCGGGCGGGGAAGAACACAGATACGCAGTATTTT.

This sequence joins TRBV7-3 and TRBJ2-2, with D possibly being TRBD1 (6 bases). Germline V gene lookup returns CDR1 SGHTA and CDR2 FQGTGA. Trimming took off 1 base at V and 1 base at J, with 13 bases between the two ends. The CDR3 is 17 amino acids. The CDR3 here is CASSLIPGTLNTGELFF. As DNA, the CDR3 is TGTGCCAGCAGCTTAATTCCCGGGACATTGAACACCGGGGAGCTGTTTTTT.

V gene TRBV7-3 combines with J gene TRBJ2-2, with a weak D call TRBD1 (5 bases). The CDR3 runs 14 residues. The V end was cut by 4 bases, the J end by 2 bases, with 8 bases between. CDR1 and CDR2 from the germline V gene are SGHTA and FQGTGA. DNA for the CDR3: TGTGCCAGCAGCTCCTGGACAAACACCGGGGAGCTGTTTTTT. Translating gives CASSSWTNTGELFF.

The V gene is TRBV5-6, the J gene TRBJ2-2; 7 positions match TRBD2. The J segment lost 3 bases and the V segment lost 3 bases, leaving 14 bases of the junction unmatched. The CDR3 sequence is 18 residues long. CDR1 and CDR2 from the germline V gene are SGHDT and YYEEEE. The CDR3 protein is CASSSRLGREMHTGELFF. In DNA, the CDR3 is TGTGCCAGCAGCTCGCGTCTGGGGCGGGAGATGCACACCGGGGAGCTGTTTTTT. Filled out from reference TRBV5-6 and TRBJ2-2, the complete variable domain reads DAGVTQSPTHLIKTRGQQVTLRCSPKSGHDTVSWYQQALGQGPQFIFQYYEEEERQRGNFPDRFSGHQFPNYSSELNVNALLLGDSALYLCASSSRLGREMHTGELFFGEGSRLTVL.

This sequence joins TRBV21-1 and TRBJ2-5; the D call TRBD2 from the table was never checked on the DNA. TRBV21-1 is flagged as a pseudogene. CDR3 size: 13 residues. DNA for the CDR3: TGTGCCAGCAGATGCCCCACTTACTCGGCCCAGTACTTC. Translating gives CASRCPTYSAQYF.

This chain connects TRBV2 to TRBJ1-1, with 7 bases lining up with TRBD1. Germline CDR1 and CDR2: SNHLY and FYNNEI. This CDR3 spans 13 amino acids. Trimming at V came to 6 bases and at J to 3 bases, leaving 4 bases not matched to a gene. The CDR3 protein is CASRTGFDTEAFF. In DNA form, the CDR3 reads TGTGCCAGCAGGACAGGGTTTGACACTGAAGCTTTCTTT.

The V call is TRBV27, the J call TRBJ1-3; 8 bases map to TRBD1. V trimming: 8 bases; J trimming: 0 bases; junction bases outside the gene matches: 9. CDR3 length: 16 residues. CDR1 is MNHEY and CDR2 is SMNVEV in the germline V gene (reference sequence). CDR3 amino acids: CASRQGNVNSGNTIYF. The CDR3 DNA reads as TGTGCCAGCCGACAGGGGAATGTAAACTCTGGAAACACCATATATTTT.

This clone has a single count. The rearrangement joins TRBV28 to TRBJ1-1; D remains ambiguous. The ends were cut back, 6 bases at V and 2 bases at J, with 4 bases in the middle. Germline V lookup: CDR1 MDHEN, CDR2 SYDVKM. The CDR3 covers 11 residues. CDR3 sequence: CASRSNTEAFF. DNA for the CDR3: TGTGCCAGCAGGTCAAACACTGAAGCTTTCTTT.

CDR3 residues: CASSLYGANSGNTIYF. CDR3 DNA: TGTGCCAGCAGCTTGTACGGAGCGAACTCTGGAAACACCATATATTTT. The V gene is TRBV5-4, the J gene TRBJ1-3, with no clear D. V was shortened by 1 base and J by 0 bases, with 11 bases between the two germline ends. CDR1 and CDR2 (germline): SGHNT, YYREEE (reference sequence). CDR3 length: 16 residues.

The table lists this clone with a few counts. The chain is built from TRBV10-3 and TRBJ2-3, with 11 bases fitting TRBD2. After removal of 7 bases from V and 3 bases from J, the junction contained 18 bases not matched to a gene. The CDR3 loop spans 19 amino acids. Germline lookup yields CDR1 ENHRY and CDR2 SYGVKD. CDR3 amino acids: CAIKGGGLAEEALTDTQYF. The CDR3 DNA is TGTGCCATCAAAGGGGGGGGACTAGCGGAAGAGGCTTTGACAGATACGCAGTATTTT.

The chain has TRBV7-9 and TRBJ1-2; weak D call: TRBD1 (5 bases). The CDR3 has 15 residues. Germline values: CDR1 SEHNR, CDR2 FQNEAQ (reference sequence). Trimming took 1 base from V and 0 from J, leaving 9 bases between them. The CDR3 DNA is TGTGCCAGCAGCTTAGGGGGGGAAGCTAACTATGGCTACACCTTC. Translated, it gives CASSLGGEANYGYTF.

The chain uses TRBV19 and TRBJ2-1; D possibly corresponds to TRBD2 (5 bases). The CDR3 extends over 14 amino acids. Deletions cut 7 bases from V and 4 bases from J, with 14 bases between. Germline V gene sequence: CDR1 LNHDA, CDR2 SQIVND (reference sequence). CDR3 in amino acids: CASTIPGIYNEQFF. The CDR3 region has the DNA TGTGCCAGTACCATCCCGGGGATATACAATGAGCAGTTCTTC.